The subject of this entry is one TCR beta chain. One entry per CDR3 protein results from TCRdb running MiXCR on the RT-PCR reads. The sample includes hundreds of thousands of distinct CDR3 sequences, around 15% of them seen just once. These data belong to a study of patients and donors after allogeneic stem cell transplantation. Trimming pared 2 bases from V and 2 bases from J, leaving 12 bases between. Germline CDR1 reads DFQATT; CDR2 reads SNEGSKA (reference sequence). The CDR3 loop spans 14 amino acids. This clonotype was sampled from a human donor who was either an allogeneic HSCT recipient or a stem cell or donor lymphocyte infusion donor (not recorded which). It is not recorded whose cells these are; they may come from a transplant donor. Sequencing was done on a sample of blood, either unsorted or a sorted T cell fraction (not recorded which). The chain employs TRBV20-1 and TRBJ2-5, with D uncertain. CDR3 DNA sequence: TGCAGTGCTAGAACCCTCATGGTTCAAGAGACCCAGTACTTC. It translates to CSARTLMVQETQYF.